This is a list of T cell receptor beta chains from one sample in a study of T cell responses to AZD1222 COVID-19 vaccine. The repertoire was sequenced with immunoSEQ multiplex PCR; TCRdb's copy has only in-frame clones and lacks some. Of 150,000 or so clones detected, over 80% appear once; the ten largest clones hold approximately 3.6%. The input for sequencing was peripheral blood, taken 28 days after the second AZD1222 dose. The source of these receptors is an adult who received the AZD1222 COVID-19 vaccine. Each CDR3 is given with its conserved first and last residue. Only some rows state a clone size, as once, few, many or a class for expanded clones.

v_gene: TRBV27; abundance: NA; CDR3aa: CASRGVGGYTF
v_gene: TRBV12-3/TRBV12-4; abundance: NA; CDR3aa: CASSLAANTEAFF
v_gene: TRBV3-1/TRBV3-2; abundance: NA; CDR3aa: CASSHTGGEQFF
v_gene: TRBV15; abundance: NA; CDR3aa: CATRRDYGYTF
v_gene: TRBV12-5; abundance: NA; CDR3aa: CASAPGLGWLNEQFF
v_gene: TRBV24-1; abundance: NA; CDR3aa: CATASRVAGEKLFF
v_gene: TRBV7-6; abundance: NA; CDR3aa: CASRETGSVNEKLFF
v_gene: TRBV18; abundance: NA; CDR3aa: CASSPPSRDEAFF
v_gene: TRBV5-4; abundance: NA; CDR3aa: CASSLAGGSSYEQYF
v_gene: TRBV7-2; abundance: few; CDR3aa: CASSSDRGNEKLFF
v_gene: TRBV5-1; abundance: NA; CDR3aa: CASSLAGSDMQQYF
v_gene: TRBV7-3; abundance: NA; CDR3aa: CASSPRTAQGEDTQYF
v_gene: TRBV27; abundance: few; CDR3aa: CASSSPVTSGSGNEQFF
v_gene: TRBV25-1; abundance: NA; CDR3aa: CASRGQVGTYNEQFF
v_gene: TRBV7-9; abundance: NA; CDR3aa: CASSYGLLNEKLFF
v_gene: TRBV7-8; abundance: few; CDR3aa: CASSLRSAGGWDQYF
v_gene: TRBV5-4; abundance: NA; CDR3aa: CASSLDRANEKLFF
v_gene: TRBV30; abundance: NA; CDR3aa: CAWSVGGGYNSPLHF
v_gene: TRBV5-6; abundance: NA; CDR3aa: CASSPPRGEQFF
v_gene: TRBV6-7; abundance: NA; CDR3aa: CASSDKGQGVETSNQPQHF
v_gene: TRBV6-4; abundance: NA; CDR3aa: CASSAQGAVGTEAFF
v_gene: TRBV20-1; abundance: NA; CDR3aa: CSASLGLDNEQFF
v_gene: TRBV4-1; abundance: NA; CDR3aa: CASSQVPGFGTDTQYF
v_gene: TRBV11-3; abundance: NA; CDR3aa: CASSQSPGLAGGPGPDTQYF
v_gene: TRBV5-1; abundance: NA; CDR3aa: CASSATTGGWNTEAFF
v_gene: TRBV29-1; abundance: NA; CDR3aa: CSVVGRSIDGYTF
v_gene: TRBV7-9; abundance: NA; CDR3aa: CASSPSKKGTGSYEQFF
v_gene: TRBV7-9; abundance: NA; CDR3aa: CASSRGGLNTEAFF
v_gene: TRBV27; abundance: NA; CDR3aa: CASSHTPNYGYTF
v_gene: TRBV27; abundance: NA; CDR3aa: CASSLHASTDTQYF
v_gene: TRBV3-1/TRBV3-2; abundance: NA; CDR3aa: CASSQDRSGVGNQPQHF
v_gene: TRBV6-4; abundance: NA; CDR3aa: CASSDSIQGGLSGNTIYF
v_gene: TRBV19; abundance: few; CDR3aa: CASSTIGNTIYF
v_gene: TRBV4-1; abundance: NA; CDR3aa: CASSPKTGNYGYTF
v_gene: TRBV9; abundance: NA; CDR3aa: CASSPHVEWEQFF
v_gene: TRBV2; abundance: NA; CDR3aa: CASSLRQGKEGKLFF
v_gene: TRBV7-9; abundance: NA; CDR3aa: CASSLTSTANGYTF
v_gene: TRBV10-1; abundance: NA; CDR3aa: CASSERTSTDTQYF
v_gene: TRBV3-1/TRBV3-2; abundance: NA; CDR3aa: CASSQDRSGYNEQFF
v_gene: TRBV6-6; abundance: NA; CDR3aa: CASTQQKTNTGELFF
v_gene: TRBV5-1; abundance: NA; CDR3aa: CASSLEGATGELFF
v_gene: TRBV2; abundance: NA; CDR3aa: CASSQGVGNQPQHF
v_gene: TRBV9; abundance: NA; CDR3aa: CASSATGFTNTEAFF
v_gene: TRBV10-2; abundance: NA; CDR3aa: CASSRTGRTDTQYF
v_gene: TRBV5-1; abundance: NA; CDR3aa: CASSYTGAGNTEAFF
v_gene: TRBV7-2; abundance: NA; CDR3aa: CASSLPRVGNTIYF
v_gene: TRBV10-3; abundance: NA; CDR3aa: CAISESGGSTEAFF
v_gene: TRBV5-1; abundance: NA; CDR3aa: CASQTSGGTDTQYF
v_gene: TRBV6-5; abundance: NA; CDR3aa: CASSWDMINEKLFF